A selection of T cell receptor beta chains follows, all from one sample in a study of blood T cell repertoires in COVID-19. The data were produced by immunoSEQ multiplex PCR, yet TCRdb's version contains in-frame clones alone and is incomplete. In the table there are about 330,000 clones, approximately 88% of which are singletons. Sequenced input: PBMCs or T cells enriched from blood (not recorded which). These receptors all come from a man between 25 and 39 years old who had recovered from COVID-19. CDR3s include the opening cysteine and the closing phenylalanine or tryptophan. The order of the fields is CDR3 length, clone size, J gene, D gene, V gene, CDR3 protein, CDR3 DNA. A D gene is named only where the DNA matches it firmly. Clone size is stated in some rows and not others, as once, few, many or a class when expanded.

16	.	TRBJ1-1	.	TRBV14	CASSQDQVTVLTEAFF	TGTGCCAGCAGCCAAGACCAGGTCACGGTTCTCACTGAAGCTTTCTTT
16	once	TRBJ2-6	.	TRBV4-1	CASTWTASSGANVLTF	TGCGCCAGCACCTGGACAGCGAGCTCTGGGGCCAACGTCCTGACTTTC
13	.	TRBJ1-4	.	TRBV4-1	CASSQDRRGKLFF	TGCGCCAGCAGCCAAGATCGACGGGGAAAACTGTTTTTT
15	.	TRBJ2-3	TRBD2	TRBV29-1	CSVEMAGGQTDTQYF	TGCAGCGTTGAAATGGCGGGGGGGCAGACAGATACGCAGTATTTT
18	few	TRBJ2-3	TRBD2	TRBV6-2/TRBV6-3	CASSLTAGGAISTDTQYF	TGTGCCAGCAGCCTAACCGCGGGGGGTGCTATAAGCACAGATACGCAGTATTTT
14	.	TRBJ1-6	TRBD1	TRBV2	CASMPGQANSPLHF	TGTGCCAGCATGCCAGGACAGGCTAATTCACCCCTCCACTTT
14	.	TRBJ2-7	.	TRBV19	CASSMSRGTYEQYF	TGTGCCAGTAGTATGTCCCGGGGGACCTACGAGCAGTACTTC
14	few	TRBJ1-2	TRBD1	TRBV28	CASKDRGLLWGYTF	TGTGCCAGCAAGGACAGGGGGCTCTTATGGGGCTACACCTTC
16	.	TRBJ2-3	.	TRBV7-6	CASSPRRSSSTDTQYF	TGTGCCAGCAGCCCCCGGCGGAGTTCTAGCACAGATACGCAGTATTTT
13	.	TRBJ2-2	.	TRBV7-3	CASSGTSSGELFF	TGTGCCAGCAGCGGCACTAGCTCCGGGGAGCTGTTTTTT
15	.	TRBJ1-4	TRBD1	TRBV19	CASSTGDSQVGKLFF	TGTGCCAGTAGTACTGGGGACAGCCAGGTCGGAAAACTGTTTTTT
14	.	TRBJ1-1	.	TRBV9	CASSPDIPRAEAFF	TGTGCCAGCAGCCCGGACATCCCCCGGGCTGAAGCTTTCTTT
12	.	TRBJ2-5	.	TRBV12-3/TRBV12-4	CASSRLGETQYF	TGTGCCAGCAGCCGACTCGGGGAGACCCAGTACTTC
15	.	TRBJ1-1	.	TRBV23-1	CASSQSEGGSTEAFF	TGCGCCAGCAGTCAATCCGAGGGCGGGAGCACTGAAGCTTTCTTT
13	.	TRBJ2-7	.	TRBV28	CASSLAYSYEQYF	TGTGCCAGCAGTTTAGCCTACTCCTACGAGCAGTACTTC
17	.	TRBJ1-1	.	TRBV7-8	CASSPTLLAAANTEAFF	TGTGCCAGCAGCCCCACCCTTCTCGCGGCAGCCAACACTGAAGCTTTCTTT
16	.	TRBJ2-7	TRBD2	TRBV7-9	CASSLGLAGASYEQYF	TGTGCCAGCAGCTTAGGCCTAGCGGGGGCATCCTACGAGCAGTACTTC
15	.	TRBJ2-2	TRBD1	TRBV30	CAWKKGAPKTGELFF	TGTGCCTGGAAAAAGGGGGCCCCTAAGACCGGGGAGCTGTTTTTT
16	.	TRBJ2-1	TRBD2	TRBV7-2	CASSLALAGGPYEQFF	TGTGCCAGCAGCCTGGCACTAGCGGGGGGGCCCTATGAGCAGTTCTTC
15	few	TRBJ1-5	.	TRBV7-6	CASSLAEGPNQPQHF	TGTGCCAGCAGCTTAGCGGAGGGTCCCAATCAGCCCCAGCATTTT
14	.	TRBJ2-1	.	TRBV5-1	CASSSRLGERGQFF	TGCGCCAGCAGCTCACGACTCGGTGAGCGAGGGCAGTTCTTC
14	.	TRBJ1-1	TRBD1	TRBV4-1	CASSQQQGFTEAFF	TGCGCCAGCAGCCAGCAACAGGGGTTCACTGAAGCTTTCTTT
14	once	TRBJ1-1	.	TRBV28	CASSFGHPGTEAFF	TGTGCCAGCAGTTTTGGGCATCCCGGCACTGAAGCTTTCTTT
14	.	TRBJ1-1	TRBD1	TRBV28	CASSQDRGRYEAFF	TGTGCCAGCAGTCAGGACAGGGGACGTTATGAAGCTTTCTTT
20	.	TRBJ2-1	.	TRBV21-1	CASSKDNRGRGQGKGDEQFF	TGTGCCAGCAGCAAAGATAACAGGGGACGGGGACAGGGAAAGGGGGATGAGCAGTTCTTC
15	.	TRBJ2-7	TRBD2	TRBV19	CASSTRLAGSYEQYF	TGTGCCAGTAGTACTCGACTAGCTGGGTCCTACGAGCAGTACTTC
14	.	TRBJ2-1	TRBD2	TRBV9	CASSRTSGENEQFF	TGTGCCAGCAGCCGGACTAGCGGGGAGAATGAGCAGTTCTTC
13	.	TRBJ2-4	.	TRBV5-1	CASSLSGGNIQYF	TGCGCCAGCAGCTTGTCAGGGGGGAACATTCAGTACTTC
22	once	TRBJ2-1	TRBD2	TRBV5-1	CASSFFLAPGLAGGSSYNEQFF	TGCGCCAGCAGCTTTTTCCTGGCACCGGGACTAGCGGGGGGTAGCTCCTACAATGAGCAGTTCTTC
13	.	TRBJ2-7	TRBD1	TRBV13	CASSLGAGTGKYF	TGTGCCAGCAGCTTGGGGGCCGGGACAGGGAAGTACTTC
14	.	TRBJ2-1	.	TRBV5-1	CASSLGGITNEQFF	TGCGCCAGCAGCTTGGGAGGGATTACGAATGAGCAGTTCTTC
13	.	TRBJ2-5	.	TRBV11-2	CASNPGGGETQYF	TGTGCCAGCAACCCGGGTGGCGGTGAGACCCAGTACTTC
15	.	TRBJ2-7	TRBD1	TRBV4-2	CASSEVGTGPYEQYF	TGTGCCAGCAGCGAAGTGGGGACAGGGCCCTACGAGCAGTACTTC
18	.	TRBJ2-1	TRBD1	TRBV4-1	CASSQEPTDRDPYNEQFF	TGCGCCAGCAGCCAAGAGCCCACGGACAGGGATCCCTACAATGAGCAGTTCTTC
14	.	TRBJ1-4	.	TRBV5-1	CASSLENRYEKLFF	TGCGCCAGCAGCTTGGAAAACAGATATGAAAAACTGTTTTTT
15	.	TRBJ2-3	.	TRBV2	CASSGDLPSTDTQYF	TGTGCCAGCAGTGGGGACTTACCTAGCACAGATACGCAGTATTTT
13	.	TRBJ1-2	.	TRBV29-1	CSVRQLLNYGYTF	TGCAGCGTTCGACAGCTACTTAACTATGGCTACACCTTC
16	.	TRBJ1-6	.	TRBV2	CASSEDGRRINSPLHF	TGTGCCAGCAGTGAGGATGGGAGAAGGATTAATTCACCCCTCCACTTT
15	.	TRBJ1-1	TRBD1	TRBV28	CASSPGGIEDTEAFF	TGTGCCAGCAGTCCAGGGGGGATAGAGGACACTGAAGCTTTCTTT
15	.	TRBJ1-4	TRBD1	TRBV11-2	CASSLERTGLEKLFF	TGTGCCAGCAGCCTCGAACGGACAGGGCTGGAAAAACTGTTTTTT
16	.	TRBJ2-3	.	TRBV15	CATSSTTGSGTDTQYF	TGTGCCACCAGCAGCACAACAGGGTCCGGGACAGATACGCAGTATTTT
15	.	TRBJ2-7	TRBD1	TRBV19	CASSVVGQGSYEQYF	TGTGCCAGTAGCGTAGTAGGACAGGGATCCTACGAGCAGTACTTC
13	.	TRBJ2-7	TRBD1	TRBV19	CASSRTGHYEQYF	TGTGCCAGTAGTCGGACAGGCCACTACGAGCAGTACTTC
15	once	TRBJ2-5	TRBD1	TRBV6-2/TRBV6-3	CASSYLTGLEETQYF	TGTGCCAGCAGTTACTTGACAGGGTTAGAAGAGACCCAGTACTTC
15	.	TRBJ1-6	TRBD1	TRBV11-2	CASSFTNRGNSPLHF	TGTGCCAGCAGCTTCACAAACAGGGGTAATTCACCCCTCCACTTT
13	.	TRBJ1-2	.	TRBV12-3/TRBV12-4	CASSLQETAGYTF	TGTGCCAGCAGTTTACAGGAAACGGCCGGCTACACCTTC
14	.	TRBJ1-1	TRBD1	TRBV7-2	CASSPTGGITEAFF	TGTGCCAGCAGCCCCACAGGGGGTATCACTGAAGCTTTCTTT